These 8 T cell receptor beta chains came from one sample sequenced in a study of T cell changes during pregnancy in multiple sclerosis. The repertoire was sequenced with immunoSEQ multiplex PCR; TCRdb's copy has only in-frame clones and lacks some. The table records approximately 52,000 clones, roughly 92% of them present only once. The specimen was CD4+ T cells from peripheral blood mononuclear cells, collected in the second trimester of pregnancy. Receptors were obtained from a female donor in good health, enrolled as a control in a pregnancy study.

The V call is TRBV29-1, the J call TRBJ2-1, with D possibly being TRBD1 (6 bases). This CDR3 has 14 residues. V dropped 2 bases and J dropped 7 bases, with 15 bases sitting between them. Germline V gives CDR1 SQVTM, CDR2 ANQGSEA. CDR3 loop: CSVEKGELLNEQFF. CDR3 in DNA: TGCAGCGTTGAAAAGGGGGAATTGCTAAATGAGCAGTTCTTC.

The J gene is TRBJ2-1, the V gene TRBV4-2; D call uncertain. Germline loops: CDR1 LGHNA, CDR2 YNFKEQ. The CDR3 has 14 residues. V dropped 0 bases and J dropped 6 bases, with 9 bases sitting between them. CDR3 DNA sequence: TGTGCCAGCAGCCAAGATAAGGCTAGCAATGAGCAGTTCTTC. Encoded protein: CASSQDKASNEQFF.

As DNA, the CDR3 is TGTGCCAGTCCGATCCAGGGGCGAAAGTCCTACGAGCAGTACTTC. It yields the protein CASPIQGRKSYEQYF. The rearrangement uses TRBV19 and TRBJ2-7; D possibly corresponds to TRBD1 (6 bases). The CDR3 is 15 residues long. V lost 8 bases and J lost 1, with 18 bases in between. Germline values: CDR1 LNHDA, CDR2 SQIVND (reference sequence).

The V gene is TRBV10-1, the J gene TRBJ1-3, with D hard to call. CDR3 length: 13 residues. Germline values: CDR1 WNHNN, CDR2 SYGVQD (reference sequence). V lost 4 bases and J lost 0, with 4 bases in between. The CDR3, as DNA: TGCGCCAGCAGTGCCTCCTCTGGAAACACCATATATTTT. Translated, it gives CASSASSGNTIYF.

The chain couples TRBV5-1 to TRBJ2-2; 12 positions match TRBD1. The CDR3 sequence is 16 residues long. The junction had 6 bases not matched to a gene; V was cut back by 3 bases and J by 6 bases. Germline CDR1 SGHRS, CDR2 YFSETQ. The CDR3 DNA reads as TGCGCCAGCAGCTGGGGGACAGGGGGCAATGCCGGGGAGCTGTTTTTT. It yields the protein CASSWGTGGNAGELFF.

This chain links TRBV9 with TRBJ2-1; 8 nucleotides match TRBD2. This CDR3 has 15 residues. Germline loops: CDR1 SGDLS, CDR2 YYNGEE. Trimming removed 0 bases from V and 5 bases from J; junction bases left unmatched: 4. The CDR3: CASSVETGGHNEQFF. Written as DNA, the CDR3 is TGTGCCAGCAGCGTAGAGACGGGAGGGCACAATGAGCAGTTCTTC.

This chain links TRBV6-5 with TRBJ2-7; no clear D. The V and J ends lost 10 bases and 2 bases respectively, with 18 bases between them. Germline V gene data show CDR1 as MNHEY and CDR2 as SVGAGI. The CDR3 runs 14 residues. The CDR3 bases are TGTGCCACCTCACGAGCGCCAACAACCTACGAGCAGTACTTC. Translation: CATSRAPTTYEQYF.

The CDR3: CASSLLPGLAGRNNEQFF. The CDR3 region has the DNA TGTGCCAGCAGCCTGTTACCGGGACTAGCGGGAAGAAACAATGAGCAGTTCTTC. The chain carries TRBV9 and TRBJ2-1; 13 nucleotides align to TRBD2. Germline trimming cut 4 bases from V and 5 bases from J; bases unmatched to any gene: 12. CDR1 is SGDLS, CDR2 YYNGEE, per germline. The CDR3 is made up of 18 amino acids.